This T cell receptor (beta chain) was captured in a study of blood T cell repertoires in COVID-19. With 0 bases removed from V and 5 bases from J, the gap between germline ends came to 15 bases. The CDR3 contains 15 residues. Germline V lookup: CDR1 SGHRS, CDR2 YFSETQ. Assay: immunoSEQ multiplex PCR; the TCRdb copy retains only in-frame clones and omits some. This sample has some 120,000 clones, with approximately 80% found just once. This sequence originates from a human donor in a cohort sampled during active COVID-19. The chain has TRBV5-1 and TRBJ2-7; the D gene is possibly TRBD1 (6 bases). Sample: peripheral blood. CDR3 DNA: TGCGCCAGCAGCTTGGATGGACAGACTACGGACGAGCAGTACTTC. This translates into CASSLDGQTTDEQYF. Filled out from reference TRBV5-1 and TRBJ2-7, the complete variable domain reads KAGVTQTPRYLIKTRGQQVTLSCSPISGHRSVSWYQQTPGQGLQFLFEYFSETQRNKGNFPGRFSGRQFSNSRSEMNVSTLELGDSALYLCASSLDGQTTDEQYFGPGTRLTVT.